The 20 T cell receptor beta chains reported below all come from one sample, sequenced in a study of identical twins. TCRdb reprocessed the 5' RACE reads with MiXCR, giving one entry per CDR3 protein. The sample includes about 240,000 distinct CDR3 sequences, 10% to 13% of them seen just once. Sequencing input: memory T cells sorted from blood. The receptor source for this set is a man in his forties or fifties in good health.

This clonotype appeared a few times. The rearrangement uses TRBV7-3 and TRBJ2-1; TRBD2 agrees at 9 bases. CDR3 length: 15 amino acids. Germline V gives CDR1 SGHTA, CDR2 FQGTGA. V dropped 5 bases and J dropped 9; count of bases not matched to a gene: 11. This CDR3 reads CASSDRTSAVGEQFF. DNA of the CDR3: TGTGCCAGCAGCGACAGGACTAGCGCCGTCGGTGAGCAGTTCTTC. Supplemented by reference TRBV7-3 and TRBJ2-1, the full variable domain reads GAGVSQTPSNKVTEKGKYVELRCDPISGHTALYWYRQSLGQGPEFLIYFQGTGAADDSGLPNDRFFAVRPEGSVSTLKIQRTERGDSAVYLCASSDRTSAVGEQFFGPGTRLTVL.

DNA of the CDR3: TGCGCCAGCAGCGGAGCTAATGAGCAGTTCTTC. Translating it yields CASSGANEQFF. The rearrangement uses TRBV5-1 and TRBJ2-1, with D hard to call. The ends were cut back, 4 bases at V and 7 bases at J, with 6 bases in the middle. The CDR3 spans 11 residues. Germline CDR1 SGHRS, CDR2 YFSETQ. Variable domain in full (rest from reference TRBV5-1 and TRBJ2-1): KAGVTQTPRYLIKTRGQQVTLSCSPISGHRSVSWYQQTPGQGLQFLFEYFSETQRNKGNFPGRFSGRQFSNSRSEMNVSTLELGDSALYLCASSGANEQFFGPGTRLTVL.

The chain couples TRBV6-2 or TRBV6-3 to TRBJ2-5; D perhaps matches TRBD2 (5 bases). The germline V gene has CDR1 MNHEY and CDR2 SVGEGT. V lost 6 bases to trimming and J lost 5 bases, with 19 bases between them. The CDR3 is 15 residues long. The DNA for the CDR3 is TGTGCCAGCAGCCGCCACGGACGGACTGAGGAGACCCAGTACTTC. Encoded protein: CASSRHGRTEETQYF.

At least ten counts were recorded for this clonotype. The CDR3 DNA reads TGCAGTGCTAGAGGGGGACAGGGGGCGAAAGAGCAGTACTTC. This encodes CSARGGQGAKEQYF. The chain recombines TRBV20-1 with TRBJ2-7, with TRBD1 matching over 12 bases. This CDR3 is 14 amino acids long. Unmatched junction bases numbered 5, after V lost 1 base and J lost 7 bases. In germline, CDR1 is DFQATT, CDR2 SNEGSKA (reference sequence).

This clonotype was counted a few times. This sequence joins TRBV5-5 and TRBJ2-7; a possible D gene is TRBD1 (6 bases). Germline V gene sequence: CDR1 SGHKS, CDR2 YYEKEE (reference sequence). Trimming removed 1 base at V and 1 base at J, with 9 bases between. The CDR3 runs to 14 residues. In DNA, the CDR3 is TGTGCCAGCAGCTTGCACAGGGAATCCTACGAGCAGTACTTC. This encodes CASSLHRESYEQYF.

The V and J genes are TRBV10-3 and TRBJ2-7; D not resolved. The CDR3 covers 14 residues. In germline, CDR1 is ENHRY, CDR2 SYGVKD. V gave up 1 base and J gave up 0 bases, with 7 bases separating them. The CDR3 reads CAISELESSYEQYF. As DNA, the CDR3 is TGTGCCATCAGTGAGTTGGAGAGCTCCTACGAGCAGTACTTC.

In its sample, this clonotype was seen many times. This sequence joins TRBV14 and TRBJ2-5, with D hard to call. The V and J ends lost 2 bases and 2 bases respectively, with 0 bases between them. The CDR3 has 11 amino acids. Germline CDR1 and CDR2: SGHDN and FVKESK. This chain's CDR3 is CASSQQETQYF. DNA of the CDR3: TGTGCCAGCAGCCAACAAGAGACCCAGTACTTC.

The table lists this clonotype with many counts. This chain links TRBV12-3 or TRBV12-4 with TRBJ2-3; 9 bases agree with TRBD1. The length of the CDR3 is 14 residues. V lost 3 bases, J lost 4 bases, and 2 bases stayed unmatched. Here the CDR3 reads CASSFTGGADTQYF. CDR3 in DNA: TGTGCCAGCAGTTTTACAGGGGGCGCAGATACGCAGTATTTT.

This clonotype turned up a few times. CDR3 sequence: CASSLDVGGSLFSGANVLTF. CDR3 DNA: TGTGCCAGCAGCCTTGATGTTGGCGGGAGTCTTTTCTCTGGGGCCAACGTCCTGACTTTC. This chain joins TRBV3-1 and TRBJ2-6, with 7 bases lining up with TRBD2. CDR3 size: 20 residues. Germline CDR1 and CDR2: LGHDT and YNNKEL (reference sequence). Trimming at V came to 4 bases and at J to 0 bases, leaving 15 bases not matched to a gene.

The chain is built from TRBV27 and TRBJ1-6, with D possibly being TRBD1 (5 bases). Germline V lookup: CDR1 MNHEY, CDR2 SMNVEV (reference sequence). V gave up 5 bases and J gave up 11 bases, with 13 bases separating them. The CDR3 loop spans 13 amino acids. The CDR3 region is CASSQQRGPPLHF. The DNA for the CDR3 is TGTGCCAGCAGTCAGCAGAGGGGTCCACCCCTCCACTTT.

The rearrangement links TRBV28 to TRBJ2-2; 7 nucleotides align to TRBD2. From germline, CDR1 is MDHEN and CDR2 SYDVKM. This CDR3 has 15 amino acids. J was trimmed by 2 bases and V by 3 bases; bases with no gene match: 3. Here the CDR3 DNA reads TGTGCCAGCAGTTTCCGGGACTATAACACCGGGGAGCTGTTTTTT. Amino acid sequence: CASSFRDYNTGELFF.

The chain combines TRBV20-1 with TRBJ2-7; 8 bases fit TRBD1. This CDR3 has 15 amino acids. Germline-derived CDR1 and CDR2 are DFQATT and SNEGSKA (reference sequence). J gave up 3 bases and V 3 bases, and 10 bases lay outside the gene matches. As DNA, the CDR3 is TGCAGTGCTAGTAGGAGGACAGGGTGGGGCTACGAGCAGTACTTC. It codes for CSASRRTGWGYEQYF.

At least ten counts were recorded for this clonotype. The chain has TRBV7-9 and TRBJ1-2, with TRBD1 identical over 7 bases. Germline lookup yields CDR1 SEHNR and CDR2 FQNEAQ (reference sequence). This CDR3 spans 13 amino acids. V gave up 5 bases and J gave up 2 bases; unmatched junction bases: 2. The DNA of the CDR3 is TGTGCCAGCAGCCGGGACAGAAACTATGGCTACACCTTC. Its translation is CASSRDRNYGYTF.

The V and J genes are TRBV10-2 and TRBJ2-3, with 9 positions matching TRBD2. The CDR3 consists of 13 residues. Germline loops: CDR1 WSHSY, CDR2 SAAADI. The V gene end was trimmed by 7 bases and the J gene end by 4 bases; junction bases not matched to a gene: 3. As DNA, the CDR3 is TGCGCCAGCATGCGCGGGGGGGCAGATACGCAGTATTTT. Translation: CASMRGGADTQYF.

This clonotype appeared a few times. V usage is TRBV6-2 or TRBV6-3 and J usage is TRBJ2-7; D gene unclear. V lost 7 bases to trimming and J lost 0 bases, with 16 bases between them. The germline gives CDR1 MNHEY, CDR2 SVGEGT. The CDR3 sequence is 15 residues long. CDR3 loop: CASKVPGGSSYEQYF. The CDR3 DNA follows: TGTGCCAGCAAAGTTCCCGGCGGAAGCTCCTACGAGCAGTACTTC.

The table lists this clonotype with many counts. The chain couples TRBV14 to TRBJ2-3; D not certain. The CDR3 is 16 amino acids. Germline V gene lookup returns CDR1 SGHDN and CDR2 FVKESK. V lost 0 bases to trimming and J lost 2 bases, with 12 bases between them. The DNA for the CDR3 is TGTGCCAGCAGCCAAGATATGGCAGCAAACACAGATACGCAGTATTTT. Translating it yields CASSQDMAANTDTQYF.

Regarding this clonotype: This may be a read error: a much more frequent sequence differs by one nucleotide. The chain uses TRBV20-1 and TRBJ2-2, with D perhaps TRBD2 (5 bases). From germline, CDR1 is DFQATT and CDR2 SNEGSKA (reference sequence). This CDR3 region has 14 residues. As DNA, the CDR3 is TGCAGTGCTAGACCCACGACTAACACCGGGGAGATGTTTTTT. Translation gives CSARPTTNTGEMFF.

This clonotype was seen a handful of times. This chain joins TRBV11-2 and TRBJ2-1; no reliable D call. The CDR3 totals 13 residues. The V end lost 3 bases, the J end lost 9 bases, and 12 bases lay between the germline ends. Germline V gives CDR1 SGHAT, CDR2 FQNNGV. CDR3 sequence (DNA): TGTGCCAGCAGCTTTATGGGCTATCTTGAGCAGTTCTTC. It specifies CASSFMGYLEQFF.

In this sample, this clonotype turned up many times. The chain has TRBV7-8 and TRBJ1-5; no clear D. This CDR3 has 17 amino acids. Germline V lookup: CDR1 SGHVS, CDR2 FQNEAQ. V gave up 5 bases and J gave up 0 bases, with 17 bases separating them. The CDR3 bases are TGTGCCAGCAGCCTACCACGACGGCTAAATAGCAATCAGCCCCAGCATTTT. This sequence encodes CASSLPRRLNSNQPQHF.

The chain couples TRBV7-6 to TRBJ2-3; 8 bases fit TRBD2. V gave up 6 bases and J gave up 2 bases; unmatched junction bases: 13. Per the germline V gene, CDR1 is SGHVS and CDR2 is FNYEAQ. The CDR3 is 17 residues long. CDR3 residues: CASSLESTSGYTDTQYF. Here the CDR3 DNA reads TGTGCCAGCAGTCTAGAGAGTACTAGCGGTTACACAGATACGCAGTATTTT. Full variable domain (missing parts from reference TRBV7-6 and TRBJ2-3): GAGVSQSPRYKVTKRGQDVALRCDPISGHVSLYWYRQALGQGPEFLTYFNYEAQQDKSGLPNDRFSAERPEGSISTLTIQRTEQRDSAMYRCASSLESTSGYTDTQYFGPGTRLTVL.